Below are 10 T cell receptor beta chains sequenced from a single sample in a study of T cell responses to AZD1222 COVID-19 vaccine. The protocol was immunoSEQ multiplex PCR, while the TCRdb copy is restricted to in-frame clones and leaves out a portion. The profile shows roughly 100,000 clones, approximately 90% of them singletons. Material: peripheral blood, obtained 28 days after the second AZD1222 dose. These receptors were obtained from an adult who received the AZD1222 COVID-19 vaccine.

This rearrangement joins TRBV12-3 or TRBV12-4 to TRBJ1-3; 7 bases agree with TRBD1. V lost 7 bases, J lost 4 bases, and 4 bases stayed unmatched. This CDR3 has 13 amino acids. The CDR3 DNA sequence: TGTGCCAGCAAACCGACAGGGGGAAACACCATATATTTT. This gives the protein CASKPTGGNTIYF.

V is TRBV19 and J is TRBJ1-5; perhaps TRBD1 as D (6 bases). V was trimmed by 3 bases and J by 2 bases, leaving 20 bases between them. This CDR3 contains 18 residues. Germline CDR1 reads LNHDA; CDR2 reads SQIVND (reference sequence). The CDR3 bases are TGTGCCAGTAGTATCCCCACAGGGAGAGCATCTGGCAATCAGCCCCAGCATTTT. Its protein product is CASSIPTGRASGNQPQHF.

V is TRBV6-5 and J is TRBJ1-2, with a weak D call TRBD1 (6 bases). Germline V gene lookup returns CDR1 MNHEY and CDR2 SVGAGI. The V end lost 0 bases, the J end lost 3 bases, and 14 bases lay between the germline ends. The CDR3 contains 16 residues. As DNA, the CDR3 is TGTGCCAGCAGTTACTCGACCGCAAGGACAGACTATGGCTACACCTTC. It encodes CASSYSTARTDYGYTF.

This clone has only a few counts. The CDR3 protein is CASSGTSGSYNEQFF. In DNA form, the CDR3 reads TGTGCCAGCAGTGGGACTAGCGGGTCCTACAATGAGCAGTTCTTC. The gene calls are TRBV6-4 and TRBJ2-1; 11 positions match TRBD2. Germline lookup yields CDR1 MRHNA and CDR2 SNTAGT. J was trimmed by 1 base and V by 4 bases; bases with no gene match: 0. This CDR3 is 15 amino acids long.

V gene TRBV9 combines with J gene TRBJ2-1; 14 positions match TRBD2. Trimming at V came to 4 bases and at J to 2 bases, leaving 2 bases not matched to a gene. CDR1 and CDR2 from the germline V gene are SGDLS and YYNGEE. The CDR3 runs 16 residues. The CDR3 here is CASSMTSGRAYNEQFF. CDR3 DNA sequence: TGTGCCAGCAGCATGACTAGCGGGAGGGCCTACAATGAGCAGTTCTTC.

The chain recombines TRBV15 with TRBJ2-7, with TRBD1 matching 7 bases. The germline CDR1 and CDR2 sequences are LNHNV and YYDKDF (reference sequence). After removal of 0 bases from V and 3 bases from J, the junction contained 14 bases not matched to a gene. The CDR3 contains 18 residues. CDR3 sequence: CATSRDYSGTAGGYEQYF. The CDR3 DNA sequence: TGTGCCACCAGCAGAGATTACTCCGGGACAGCCGGCGGCTACGAGCAGTACTTC.

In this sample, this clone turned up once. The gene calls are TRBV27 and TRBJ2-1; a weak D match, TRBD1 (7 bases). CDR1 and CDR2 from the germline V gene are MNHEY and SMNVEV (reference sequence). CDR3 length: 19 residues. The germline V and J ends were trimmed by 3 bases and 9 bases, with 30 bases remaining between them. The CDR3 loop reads CASSFQLRQGVGPGGEQFF. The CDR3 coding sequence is TGTGCCAGCAGTTTTCAACTCCGACAGGGAGTGGGCCCCGGGGGTGAGCAGTTCTTC.

The CDR3 coding sequence is TGTGCCAGCACTCTAAACAGGGTTGTAGCCGGGGAGCTGTTTTTT. This encodes CASTLNRVVAGELFF. The rearrangement joins TRBV6-5 to TRBJ2-2; possibly TRBD1 for D (6 bases). The CDR3 has 15 amino acids. Germline CDR1 is MNHEY and CDR2 is SVGAGI. V lost 7 bases and J lost 6, with 18 bases in between.

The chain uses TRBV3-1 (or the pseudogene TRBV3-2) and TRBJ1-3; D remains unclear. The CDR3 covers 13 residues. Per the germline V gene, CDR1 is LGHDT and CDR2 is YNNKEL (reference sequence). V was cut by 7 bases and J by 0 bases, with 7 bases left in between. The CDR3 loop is CASTESSGNTIYF. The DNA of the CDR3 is TGTGCCAGCACGGAGAGCTCTGGAAACACCATATATTTT.

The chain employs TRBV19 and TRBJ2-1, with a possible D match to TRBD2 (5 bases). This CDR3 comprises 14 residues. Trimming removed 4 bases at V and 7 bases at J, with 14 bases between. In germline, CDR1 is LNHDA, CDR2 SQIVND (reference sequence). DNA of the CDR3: TGTGCCAGTAGTAAGAGTGGGAGAACAAATGAGCAGTTCTTC. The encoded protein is CASSKSGRTNEQFF.